This entry describes one T cell receptor (beta chain). Germline is not matched at one junction end, which may reflect a read error. Amplification of TCR beta CDR3 regions was performed using RNA transcripts as template. The primer set for the first-round RT-PCR of the TCR CDR3 was HTBI. From the multiplex PCR reads, TCRdb called clonotypes with MiXCR, one entry per CDR3 protein. Of more than 500,000 distinct CDR3 sequences listed, about 16% are singletons. The entry originates in a study of T cells in Graves' hyperthyroidism and ophthalmopathy. CDR3 length: 15 amino acids. CDR1 and CDR2 (germline): DFQATT, SNEGSKA (reference sequence).

The rearrangement links TRBV20-1 to TRBJ2-5; D is unresolved. The sequence was obtained from a woman aged 25 to 39 with Graves' ophthalmopathy. Sequencing was performed on blood. CDR3 in DNA: TGCAGTGCCAGAGGTGGAAGGCAACCCCAAGAGACCCAGTACTTC. This encodes CSARGGRQPQETQYF.